The 10 T cell receptor beta chains presented below share a single source sample, sequenced in a study of blood T cell repertoires in COVID-19 (dated by TCRdb to 2020 to 2021). The library was obtained by the immunoSEQ multiplex PCR assay. TCRdb stores this immuneACCESS table with in-frame sequences only. Part of the clones is absent; in the studies checked, under half of the shortfall reflects unresolved V genes, and no reason is known for the rest. Recorded for this sample are 100,000 to 150,000 clones; about 70% of them occurred a single time. The ten largest clones represent 2% to 2.5% of the sample. Sample: peripheral blood. These receptors all stem from a woman between 70 and 85 years old with acute or convalescent COVID-19.

This clone has more than one count but fewer than ten. The genes are TRBV7-8 and TRBJ1-5; perhaps TRBD1 as D (5 bases). Germline CDR1 reads SGHVS; CDR2 reads FQNEAQ. The CDR3 is 15 residues long. The V gene lost 5 bases and the J gene lost 7 bases, with 18 bases spanning the gap. CDR3 bases: TGTGCCAGCAGCCCCCGGACATCCGCCGGGCAGCCCCAGCATTTT. Translation gives CASSPRTSAGQPQHF.

The V call is TRBV7-2, the J call TRBJ2-3, with unresolved D. The germline V gene encodes CDR1 SGHTA and CDR2 FQGNSA. There are 15 residues in the CDR3. The ends were cut back, 1 base at V and 1 base at J, with 9 bases in the middle. The CDR3 DNA follows: TGTGCCAGCAGCTTAGAAGCACTCGGCACAGATACGCAGTATTTT. This translates into CASSLEALGTDTQYF.

The chain is built from TRBV14 and TRBJ2-7, with D possibly being TRBD2 (5 bases). Germline CDR1 is SGHDN and CDR2 is FVKESK. The CDR3 length is 14 residues. Trimming removed 4 bases from V and 4 bases from J, with 14 bases in between. The CDR3 DNA sequence: TGTGCCAGCAGCCTGTTAGCGTCCCAATACGAGCAGTACTTC. This codes for CASSLLASQYEQYF.

The J gene is TRBJ2-2, the V gene TRBV9, with TRBD2 identical over 7 bases. This CDR3 is 16 amino acids long. V lost 4 bases, J lost 4 bases, and 10 bases stayed unmatched. CDR1 is SGDLS and CDR2 is YYNGEE in the germline V gene. The CDR3 reads CASSQWPAGVTGELFF. The CDR3 DNA reads TGTGCCAGCAGCCAATGGCCGGCGGGGGTCACCGGGGAGCTGTTTTTT.

This chain uses TRBV19 with TRBJ2-1, with D perhaps TRBD1 (6 bases). The germline V gene has CDR1 LNHDA and CDR2 SQIVND (reference sequence). CDR3 length: 14 amino acids. The V gene lost 7 bases and the J gene lost 6 bases, with 16 bases spanning the gap. The CDR3 here is CASKGVLYTNEQFF. In DNA form, the CDR3 reads TGTGCCAGTAAGGGGGTTTTATATACCAATGAGCAGTTCTTC.

The chain carries TRBV28 and TRBJ1-2; TRBD1 agrees at 8 bases. V shed 7 bases and J 2 bases; nucleotides not matched to a gene: 6. The length of the CDR3 is 14 residues. Per the germline V gene, CDR1 is MDHEN and CDR2 is SYDVKM. The CDR3 DNA reads as TGTGCCAGCACCGGACAGGGCAGGAACTATGGCTACACCTTC. This translates into CASTGQGRNYGYTF.

The chain carries TRBV27 and TRBJ2-7; D might be TRBD1 (6 bases). This CDR3 has 16 residues. The germline V and J ends were trimmed by 0 bases and 0 bases, with 12 bases remaining between them. The germline V gene has CDR1 MNHEY and CDR2 SMNVEV (reference sequence). The DNA of the CDR3 is TGTGCCAGCAGTTTATCGTACAGGGTAACCTCCTACGAGCAGTACTTC. It specifies CASSLSYRVTSYEQYF.

The V gene is TRBV10-1, the J gene TRBJ2-1; D is perhaps TRBD2 (5 bases). With 3 bases removed from V and 7 bases from J, the gap between germline ends came to 19 bases. Germline V lookup: CDR1 WNHNN, CDR2 SYGVQD (reference sequence). CDR3 size: 16 residues. The CDR3 loop reads CASSEGRGFSGNEQFF. The CDR3 DNA is TGCGCCAGCAGTGAAGGACGAGGGTTTAGTGGAAATGAGCAGTTCTTC.

The sample holds a few counts of this clone. DNA of the CDR3: TGTGCCAGCAGCCCTCGCGTTAGCGGGGGGGCCGGGTCGCTCAATGAGCAGTTCTTC. This sequence encodes CASSPRVSGGAGSLNEQFF. The chain couples TRBV3-1 (or the pseudogene TRBV3-2) to TRBJ2-1, with 11 bases lining up with TRBD2. J was trimmed by 6 bases and V by 4 bases; bases with no gene match: 17. The CDR3 length is 19 residues. Per germline, CDR1 LGHDT and CDR2 YNNKEL (reference sequence).

The chain links TRBV7-6 to TRBJ1-5; 9 bases are a match to TRBD1. The CDR3 covers 15 residues. After removal of 4 bases from V and 4 bases from J, the junction contained 5 bases not matched to a gene. Germline CDR1 SGHVS, CDR2 FNYEAQ. CDR3 DNA: TGTGCCAGCAGCTCCTCGGGGACAGGGAATCAGCCCCAGCATTTT. This sequence encodes CASSSSGTGNQPQHF.